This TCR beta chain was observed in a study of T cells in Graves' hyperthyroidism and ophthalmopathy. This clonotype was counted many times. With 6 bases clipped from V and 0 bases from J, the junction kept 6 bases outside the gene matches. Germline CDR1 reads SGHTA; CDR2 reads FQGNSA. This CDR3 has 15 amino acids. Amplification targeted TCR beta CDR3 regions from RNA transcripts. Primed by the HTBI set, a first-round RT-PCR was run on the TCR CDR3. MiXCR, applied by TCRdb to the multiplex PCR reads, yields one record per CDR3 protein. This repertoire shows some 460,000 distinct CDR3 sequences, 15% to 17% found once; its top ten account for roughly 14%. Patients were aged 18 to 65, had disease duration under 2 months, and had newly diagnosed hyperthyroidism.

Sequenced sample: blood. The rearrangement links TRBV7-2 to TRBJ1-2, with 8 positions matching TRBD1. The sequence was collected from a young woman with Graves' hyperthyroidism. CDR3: CASRSTGAPNYGYTF. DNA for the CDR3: TGTGCCAGCAGATCGACAGGGGCACCTAACTATGGCTACACCTTC.